This TCR beta chain was profiled in a study of shared clonotypes between healthy human individuals. Across the study: The study used three CD4 naive, three CD4 memory, two CD8 naive and one CD8 memory plate per donor.

Using around 200 ng DNA, some 30,000 T cell genomes, the sorted-subset replicate PCRs were run. Assay: immunoSEQ multiplex PCR; the TCRdb copy retains only in-frame clones and omits some. The profile covers about 2.2 million clones, with 93% appearing a single time and approximately 1.6% taken by the ten largest. CD45RO-negative, CCR7-selected cells formed the naive CD8 fraction, which excluded terminally differentiated effector memory CD45RA+ cells. CDR1 is MNHEY, CDR2 SMNVEV, per germline (reference sequence). The V gene end was trimmed by 5 bases and the J gene end by 4 bases; junction bases not matched to a gene: 3. The CDR3 has 13 residues.

What was sequenced was naive CD8+ T cells from PBMCs. This sequence joins TRBV27 and TRBJ2-7; TRBD1 agrees at 9 bases. The sequence was obtained from a man aged 18 to 35 in good health. Some clones in this sample may be carry-over from other donors' samples. CDR3 amino acids: CASSQGTGYEQYF. CDR3 in DNA: TGTGCCAGCAGTCAAGGGACAGGGTACGAGCAGTACTTC.